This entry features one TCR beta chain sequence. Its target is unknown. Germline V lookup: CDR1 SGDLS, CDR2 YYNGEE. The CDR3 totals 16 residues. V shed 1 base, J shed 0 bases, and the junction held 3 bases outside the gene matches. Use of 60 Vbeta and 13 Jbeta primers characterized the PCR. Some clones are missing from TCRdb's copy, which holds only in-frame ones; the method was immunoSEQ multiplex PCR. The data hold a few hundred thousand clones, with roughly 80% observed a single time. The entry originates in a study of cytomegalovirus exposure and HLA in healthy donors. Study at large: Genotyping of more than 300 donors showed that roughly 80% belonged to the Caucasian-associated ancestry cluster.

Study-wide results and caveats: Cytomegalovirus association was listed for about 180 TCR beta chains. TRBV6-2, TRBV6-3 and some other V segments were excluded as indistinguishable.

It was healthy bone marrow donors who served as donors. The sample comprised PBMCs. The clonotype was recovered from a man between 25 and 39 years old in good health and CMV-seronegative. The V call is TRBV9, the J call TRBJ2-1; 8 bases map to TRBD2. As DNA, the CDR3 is TGTGCCAGCAGCGTATCGGGGGGGACCTCCTACAATGAGCAGTTCTTC. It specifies CASSVSGGTSYNEQFF.